Following are 28 T cell receptor beta chains from one sample sequenced in a study of T cells in Graves' hyperthyroidism and ophthalmopathy. TCR beta CDR3 regions were amplified from RNA transcripts. When the TCR CDR3 underwent first-round RT-PCR, the HTBI primer set was used. TCRdb passed the multiplex PCR reads through MiXCR, listing each CDR3 protein once. The repertoire holds hundreds of thousands of distinct CDR3 sequences, around a sixth seen once, with roughly 13% in the top ten. What was sequenced was blood. These receptors were collected from a young woman with Graves' hyperthyroidism.

This clonotype was seen at least ten times. The chain uses TRBV20-1 and TRBJ2-1; 10 bases fit TRBD2. Germline V gene lookup returns CDR1 DFQATT and CDR2 SNEGSKA (reference sequence). J gave up 6 bases and V 7 bases, and 6 bases lay outside the gene matches. The CDR3 is made up of 13 amino acids. The CDR3 DNA follows: TGCAGTGTTCTAGCGGGAGTTACCAATGAGCAGTTCTTC. It yields the protein CSVLAGVTNEQFF.

The chain couples TRBV12-3 or TRBV12-4 to TRBJ2-6, with D unresolved. The CDR3 contains 16 residues. Trimming removed 3 bases at V and 0 bases at J, with 9 bases between. The CDR3 loop reads CASSFSGSSGANVLTF. CDR3 bases: TGTGCCAGCAGTTTCTCCGGCAGCTCTGGGGCCAACGTCCTGACTTTC.

This clonotype was seen a handful of times. This chain connects TRBV5-1 to TRBJ2-3; TRBD2 aligns across 8 bases. CDR1 is SGHRS, CDR2 YFSETQ, per germline. This CDR3 is built from 16 residues. V was clipped by 2 bases and J by 3 bases; unmatched bases: 8. The chain's CDR3 is CASSLTGTRRTDTQYF. The CDR3 coding sequence is TGCGCCAGCAGCTTAACCGGGACTAGGAGAACAGATACGCAGTATTTT. Drawing the rest from reference TRBV5-1 and TRBJ2-3, the complete variable domain is KAGVTQTPRYLIKTRGQQVTLSCSPISGHRSVSWYQQTPGQGLQFLFEYFSETQRNKGNFPGRFSGRQFSNSRSEMNVSTLELGDSALYLCASSLTGTRRTDTQYFGPGTRLTVL.

The rearrangement uses TRBV4-3 and TRBJ2-3; no clear D. V shed 4 bases and J shed 0 bases, with 11 bases lying between them. The CDR3 totals 15 residues. Germline V gene sequence: CDR1 LGHNA, CDR2 YSLEER. This chain's CDR3 is CASSPRARSTDTQYF. CDR3 DNA sequence: TGCGCCAGCAGCCCCCGGGCGCGGAGCACAGATACGCAGTATTTT.

This clonotype was found many times. The V and J genes are TRBV28 and TRBJ2-7; D perhaps matches TRBD2 (5 bases). V was cut by 6 bases and J by 2 bases, with 20 bases left in between. Germline V CDR1 and CDR2: MDHEN, SYDVKM. This CDR3 is 16 amino acids long. The CDR3 sequence is CASSYPGTLHPYEQYF. As DNA, the CDR3 is TGTGCCAGCAGCTACCCGGGAACACTCCATCCCTACGAGCAGTACTTC.

Ten or more counts support this clonotype. The genes are TRBV18 and TRBJ2-1, with 9 nucleotides matching TRBD2. Germline trimming cut 3 bases from V and 6 bases from J; bases unmatched to any gene: 6. The CDR3 covers 15 residues. CDR1 and CDR2 from the germline V gene are KGHSH and LQKENI. CDR3 DNA: TGTGCCAGCTCACCCCAAGCGGGGGGAAGCAATGAGCAGTTCTTC. Protein product: CASSPQAGGSNEQFF.

This clonotype has a count of ten or more. The rearrangement joins TRBV6-1 to TRBJ1-1; no clear D. Germline values: CDR1 MNHNS, CDR2 SASEGT. Trimming left V 5 bases short and J 7 bases short, with 14 bases between. This CDR3 comprises 13 residues. This chain's CDR3 is CASSYGVDGEAFF. The DNA for the CDR3 is TGTGCCAGCAGTTACGGGGTGGATGGTGAAGCTTTCTTT.

This clonotype was counted only a few times. This chain links TRBV12-3 or TRBV12-4 with TRBJ2-1, with unresolved D. V was shortened by 6 bases and J by 0 bases, with 9 bases between the two germline ends. The CDR3 contains 14 residues. The chain's CDR3 is CASSRASSYNEQFF. Written as DNA, the CDR3 is TGTGCCAGCAGCCGGGCCTCCTCCTACAATGAGCAGTTCTTC.

This clonotype was counted a single time. This may stem from a read error, because a much larger clone lies one nucleotide away. This chain joins TRBV3-1 and TRBJ2-1, with a tentative D call TRBD1 (5 bases). The CDR3 totals 13 residues. Deletions cut 7 bases from V and 8 bases from J, with 15 bases between. Germline loops: CDR1 LGHDT, CDR2 YNNKEL (reference sequence). CDR3 sequence reads: CASTKRGGDEQFF. CDR3 bases: TGTGCCAGCACCAAAAGGGGCGGAGATGAGCAGTTCTTC.

Ten or more counts support this clonotype. The chain joins TRBV28 to TRBJ2-3, with 7 bases aligning to TRBD1. Trimming at V came to 7 bases and at J to 5 bases, leaving 9 bases not matched to a gene. Germline V lookup: CDR1 MDHEN, CDR2 SYDVKM. This CDR3 is 14 amino acids long. The CDR3 spells CASTSGGKGDTQYF. The CDR3 coding sequence is TGTGCCAGCACCTCAGGGGGTAAGGGAGATACGCAGTATTTT.

V gene TRBV10-3 combines with J gene TRBJ2-1; the D is unclear. The germline V gene encodes CDR1 ENHRY and CDR2 SYGVKD. V shed 0 bases and J shed 8 bases, with 5 bases lying between them. The CDR3 has 12 amino acids. CDR3: CAISESRDEQFF. Here the CDR3 DNA reads TGTGCCATCAGTGAGTCCCGGGATGAGCAGTTCTTC.

The chain is built from TRBV25-1 and TRBJ1-5, with 7 nucleotides matching TRBD1. With V trimmed by 2 bases and J by 4 bases, 2 bases remained unmatched. This CDR3 region has 14 residues. From germline, CDR1 is MGHDK and CDR2 SYGVNS. CDR3 in DNA: TGTGCCAGCAGTGAAGGACAGGTTAATCAGCCCCAGCATTTT. Translated, it gives CASSEGQVNQPQHF.

Many counts were recorded for this clonotype. The chain uses TRBV7-9 and TRBJ2-2; 9 bases agree with TRBD1. Looked up from germline, CDR1 is SEHNR and CDR2 is FQNEAQ (reference sequence). This CDR3 contains 16 residues. V was pared by 5 bases and J by 4 bases, with 8 bases of the junction left unmatched. CDR3 protein: CASSAGQGASTGELFF. DNA of the CDR3: TGTGCCAGCAGCGCGGGACAGGGTGCATCCACCGGGGAGCTGTTTTTT.

There are many counts of this clonotype. The V gene is TRBV15, the J gene TRBJ2-7, with unresolved D. Trimming stripped 0 bases from V and 3 bases from J, with 6 bases between. The germline gives CDR1 LNHNV, CDR2 YYDKDF (reference sequence). CDR3 length equals 13 residues. CDR3 DNA: TGTGCCACCAGCAGAGATCCGTTCTACGAGCAGTACTTC. This translates into CATSRDPFYEQYF.

At least ten counts were recorded for this clonotype. The chain is built from TRBV2 and TRBJ2-5; 7 bases align to TRBD2. CDR1 SNHLY and CDR2 FYNNEI come from the germline V gene. The ends lost 8 bases at V and 0 bases at J; junction bases unmatched: 3. The CDR3 extends over 13 amino acids. CDR3 protein: CASRLADQETQYF. The CDR3 region has the DNA TGTGCCAGCCGACTAGCCGACCAAGAGACCCAGTACTTC.

The chain joins TRBV6-1 to TRBJ1-1; 7 nucleotides line up with TRBD1. Trimming took 8 bases from V and 4 from J; bases not matched to a gene: 7. Germline V gene lookup returns CDR1 MNHNS and CDR2 SASEGT. The CDR3 sequence is 13 residues long. The CDR3 spells CASHRGPGTEAFF. As DNA, the CDR3 is TGTGCCAGCCACAGGGGCCCTGGCACTGAAGCTTTCTTT.

This clonotype has a count of ten or more. This chain links TRBV20-1 with TRBJ2-2; 8 positions agree with TRBD2. V shed 6 bases, J shed 6 bases, and the junction held 9 bases outside the gene matches. There are 14 residues in the CDR3. The germline V gene encodes CDR1 DFQATT and CDR2 SNEGSKA (reference sequence). In DNA form, the CDR3 reads TGCAGTGCCCCCCGGGGGGGACGTCCCGGGGAGCTGTTTTTT. Protein: CSAPRGGRPGELFF.

The V gene is TRBV5-8, the J gene TRBJ2-7; tentative D call: TRBD2 (6 bases). V was pared by 1 base and J by 1 base, with 9 bases between. CDR1 is SGHTS, CDR2 YDEGEE, per germline. This CDR3 comprises 14 residues. CDR3 protein: CASSLPGVSYEQYF. CDR3 in DNA: TGTGCCAGCAGCTTGCCGGGGGTTTCCTACGAGCAGTACTTC.

This clonotype was counted at least ten times. V gene TRBV27 combines with J gene TRBJ2-5; D not certain. CDR1 is MNHEY and CDR2 is SMNVEV in the germline V gene (reference sequence). The V and J ends lost 2 bases and 3 bases respectively, with 10 bases between them. The CDR3 consists of 14 residues. Here the CDR3 reads CASSLNAPEETQYF. The CDR3 DNA reads TGTGCCAGCAGTTTAAATGCCCCGGAAGAGACCCAGTACTTC.

This clonotype has just one count. J is TRBJ2-3 and V is TRBV7-2, with TRBD2 as a possible D gene (6 bases). The germline V gene has CDR1 SGHTA and CDR2 FQGNSA. CDR3 length: 15 residues. Trimming took 5 bases from V and 5 from J, leaving 17 bases between them. The DNA for the CDR3 is TGTGCCAGCAGCCCCGAGCGGGCCCGGTTAGATACGCAGTATTTT. Amino acid sequence: CASSPERARLDTQYF.

There are many counts of this clonotype. J is TRBJ1-1 and V is TRBV29-1; 8 bases agree with TRBD1. The CDR3 covers 14 residues. With 7 bases clipped from V and 3 bases from J, the junction kept 10 bases outside the gene matches. CDR1 is SQVTM, CDR2 ANQGSEA, per germline. CDR3 DNA sequence: TGCAGCGCATCACAGGGGGAGCCTTACACTGAAGCTTTCTTT. This encodes CSASQGEPYTEAFF.

This clonotype was counted ten times or more. This chain links TRBV5-1 with TRBJ2-3, with TRBD1 matching 7 bases. The CDR3 has 14 amino acids. Looked up from germline, CDR1 is SGHRS and CDR2 is YFSETQ. The V and J ends lost 4 bases and 3 bases, in that order; junction bases with no gene match: 5. The CDR3 bases are TGCGCCAGCAGCCAGGGGGTTCGGACAGATACGCAGTATTTT. This sequence encodes CASSQGVRTDTQYF. The full variable domain, completed using reference TRBV5-1 and TRBJ2-3, is KAGVTQTPRYLIKTRGQQVTLSCSPISGHRSVSWYQQTPGQGLQFLFEYFSETQRNKGNFPGRFSGRQFSNSRSEMNVSTLELGDSALYLCASSQGVRTDTQYFGPGTRLTVL.

This CDR3 is CASSPSHSGTGELFF. DNA for the CDR3: TGTGCCAGCAGTCCTTCGCATTCGGGCACCGGGGAGCTGTTTTTT. The V and J genes are TRBV2 and TRBJ2-2; D uncertain. Germline V lookup: CDR1 SNHLY, CDR2 FYNNEI. V lost 5 bases and J 4 bases, leaving 14 bases between the germline ends. CDR3 length equals 15 residues.

The sample holds many counts of this clonotype. The chain carries TRBV20-1 and TRBJ2-7, with 12 nucleotides matching TRBD2. The CDR3 runs to 16 residues. V dropped 5 bases and J dropped 3; count of bases not matched to a gene: 11. Germline CDR1 DFQATT, CDR2 SNEGSKA (reference sequence). The CDR3 DNA reads as TGCAGTGCTGTAGGGATGACTAGCGGGGGTCTCTACGAGCAGTACTTC. Translation: CSAVGMTSGGLYEQYF.

This clonotype was found many times. The chain carries TRBV15 and TRBJ2-7, with D possibly matching TRBD1 (6 bases). CDR3 size: 17 residues. Trimming stripped 1 base from V and 2 bases from J, with 18 bases between. The germline gives CDR1 LNHNV, CDR2 YYDKDF (reference sequence). CDR3 loop: CATSRGIQGVDAYEQYF. CDR3 DNA sequence: TGTGCCACCAGCAGAGGAATACAGGGTGTGGACGCCTACGAGCAGTACTTC. Variable domain in full (rest from reference TRBV15 and TRBJ2-7): DAMVIQNPRYQVTQFGKPVTLSCSQTLNHNVMYWYQQKSSQAPKLLFHYYDKDFNNEADTPDNFQSRRPNTSFCFLDIRSPGLGDTAMYLCATSRGIQGVDAYEQYFGPGTRLTVT.

This clonotype has at least ten counts. This chain uses TRBV6-1 with TRBJ1-5; D remains unclear. Trimming removed 5 bases from V and 6 bases from J, with 23 bases in between. The CDR3 loop spans 17 amino acids. CDR1 and CDR2 (germline): MNHNS, SASEGT. Written as DNA, the CDR3 is TGTGCCAGCAGTTACCCCCCTGAGGGCGCGAGGACTCAGCCCCAGCATTTT. It translates to CASSYPPEGARTQPQHF.

This clonotype was seen ten or more times. The V and J genes are TRBV6-1 and TRBJ1-5, with a possible D match to TRBD1 (6 bases). The CDR3 covers 16 residues. Trimming cost V 2 bases and J 3 bases, with 14 bases left between them. The V gene's germline CDR1 is MNHNS and CDR2 SASEGT. Here the CDR3 reads CASSERLDRLNQPQHF. In nucleotides, the CDR3 is TGTGCCAGCAGTGAAAGGTTGGACAGACTCAATCAGCCCCAGCATTTT.

This chain joins TRBV10-3 and TRBJ2-7; tentatively, D is TRBD2 (6 bases). Germline V lookup: CDR1 ENHRY, CDR2 SYGVKD. Trimming pared 9 bases from V and 0 bases from J, leaving 18 bases between. This CDR3 has 15 amino acids. CDR3 sequence (DNA): TGTGCCATTTCTGGGGCGGGGTTGAGCTCCTACGAGCAGTACTTC. It encodes CAISGAGLSSYEQYF.